The rows below give T cell receptor beta chains drawn from one sample of a study of T cell clones after liver transplantation. The data were produced by immunoSEQ multiplex PCR, yet TCRdb's version contains in-frame clones alone and is incomplete. The table has 70,000 to 80,000 clones, over 85% seen once. This specimen was CD4+ T cells from blood, taken before liver transplant. These receptors all stem from a human donor who received a liver transplant. Both conserved end residues are part of each CDR3. D genes are given only for firm matches. Rows may omit the clone size; those that give it use once, few, many or a size class.

cdr3_length	d_call	clone_size	v_call	j_call	cdr3_aa	cdr3_nt
15	.	.	TRBV5-8	TRBJ2-5	CASSLGRQVQETQYF	TGTGCCAGCAGCTTGGGTCGGCAGGTACAAGAGACCCAGTACTTC
15	TRBD1	.	TRBV5-1	TRBJ2-7	CASSLDLGDSYEQYF	TGCGCCAGCAGCTTGGACTTGGGGGACAGCTACGAGCAGTACTTC
13	.	.	TRBV11-1	TRBJ1-1	CASSLGTAAKAFF	TGTGCCAGCAGCTTAGGGACTGCCGCGAAAGCTTTCTTT
15	TRBD2	.	TRBV14	TRBJ2-1	CASSQASSGRDEQFF	TGTGCCAGCAGCCAAGCGTCTAGCGGGAGAGATGAGCAGTTCTTC
16	TRBD2	.	TRBV5-4	TRBJ2-3	CASSYGLAGAVDTQYF	TGTGCCAGCAGCTACGGACTAGCGGGAGCGGTAGATACGCAGTATTTT
16	TRBD2	.	TRBV2	TRBJ2-5	CASSKRGLETQETQYF	TGTGCCAGCAGTAAAAGGGGACTAGAGACACAAGAGACCCAGTACTTC
15	TRBD2	.	TRBV6-6	TRBJ2-3	CASSYLAEAGDTQYF	TGTGCCAGCAGTTATCTAGCGGAGGCGGGTGATACGCAGTATTTT
14	TRBD2	.	TRBV7-6	TRBJ2-3	CASSTSGSMGTQYF	TGTGCCAGCAGCACTAGCGGGAGTATGGGTACGCAGTATTTT
16	TRBD1	.	TRBV10-1	TRBJ2-5	CASSPPGTGFGKTQYF	TGCGCCAGCAGTCCCCCGGGGACAGGGTTCGGAAAGACCCAGTACTTC
14	.	.	TRBV27	TRBJ1-3	CASSLSGSVGTIYF	TGTGCCAGCAGTTTATCTGGTTCAGTCGGCACCATATATTTT
13	.	.	TRBV25-1	TRBJ2-5	CASNDPVQETQYF	TGTGCCAGTAATGATCCGGTCCAAGAGACCCAGTACTTC
15	TRBD1	.	TRBV5-6	TRBJ1-2	CASSLWGQGKGGYTF	TGTGCCAGCAGCTTGTGGGGACAGGGTAAGGGTGGCTACACCTTC
17	TRBD2	.	TRBV5-1	TRBJ2-5	CASSFSLASGSGETQYF	TGCGCCAGCAGCTTTTCTTTGGCTAGCGGGAGTGGGGAGACCCAGTACTTC
15	TRBD2	.	TRBV7-2	TRBJ2-1	CASSPYAGVNNEQFF	TGTGCCAGCAGCCCCTACGCGGGAGTAAACAATGAGCAGTTCTTC
14	TRBD1	.	TRBV19	TRBJ1-1	CASVSGTGNTEAFF	TGTGCCAGTGTATCCGGGACAGGAAACACTGAAGCTTTCTTT
15	TRBD1	.	TRBV6-1	TRBJ2-7	CASSTQGAVTYEQYF	TGTGCCAGCAGTACTCAGGGGGCCGTAACCTACGAGCAGTACTTC
15	TRBD2	.	TRBV10-3	TRBJ2-3	CAIKGLAGRTDTQYF	TGTGCCATCAAGGGGCTAGCGGGACGTACAGATACGCAGTATTTT
14	.	.	TRBV15	TRBJ2-7	CATSRDRTNYEQYF	TGTGCCACCAGCAGAGACAGGACCAACTACGAGCAGTACTTC
12	.	.	TRBV7-9	TRBJ1-4	CAGAGPNEKLFF	TGTGCCGGGGCAGGGCCTAATGAAAAACTGTTTTTT
14	.	.	TRBV30	TRBJ2-5	CAWSASVGGETQYF	TGTGCCTGGAGTGCCTCGGTAGGGGGAGAGACCCAGTACTTC
13	TRBD2	few	TRBV25-1	TRBJ2-7	CASSEWGGYEQYF	TGTGCCAGCAGTGAATGGGGGGGCTACGAGCAGTACTTC
12	TRBD2	.	TRBV30	TRBJ2-5	CAWSPGGETQYF	TGTGCCTGGAGTCCCGGGGGGGAGACCCAGTACTTC
15	TRBD1	once	TRBV7-9	TRBJ2-2	CASSSSTGWTGELFF	TGTGCCAGCAGCTCCTCGACAGGGTGGACCGGGGAGCTGTTTTTT
13	.	.	TRBV2	TRBJ1-2	CASSEGTNYGYTF	TGTGCCAGCAGTGAGGGAACCAACTATGGCTACACCTTC
13	.	few	TRBV5-8	TRBJ1-5	CASRSVTNQPQHF	TGTGCCAGCAGATCAGTTACTAATCAGCCCCAGCATTTT
14	.	.	TRBV10-3	TRBJ1-4	CAISWTATNEKLFF	TGTGCCATCAGCTGGACGGCAACTAATGAAAAACTGTTTTTT
15	TRBD1	.	TRBV4-1	TRBJ2-7	CASSHPGTGAHEQYF	TGCGCCAGCAGCCACCCCGGGACAGGGGCCCACGAGCAGTACTTC
13	TRBD1	once	TRBV6-5	TRBJ1-2	CASRRGLNYGYTF	TGTGCCAGCAGGAGGGGGCTTAACTATGGCTACACCTTC
19	TRBD2	once	TRBV11-3	TRBJ2-3	CASSSGLAGVLGGTDTQYF	TGTGCCAGCAGCTCAGGACTAGCGGGAGTCCTAGGGGGTACAGATACGCAGTATTTT
14	.	.	TRBV7-3	TRBJ2-1	CASSPGSSYNEQFF	TGTGCCAGCAGCCCGGGGAGCTCCTACAATGAGCAGTTCTTC
13	.	.	TRBV2	TRBJ2-2	CASSEARAPGLFF	TGTGCCAGCAGTGAAGCGCGGGCCCCCGGGCTGTTTTTT
16	TRBD2	.	TRBV4-3	TRBJ2-1	CASSQASGNSYNEQFF	TGCGCCAGCAGCCAGGCTAGCGGGAACTCCTACAATGAGCAGTTCTTC
15	.	.	TRBV9	TRBJ1-3	CASSSSTGYANTIYF	TGTGCCAGCAGCTCATCAACGGGGTACGCAAACACCATATATTTT
13	.	.	TRBV12-5	TRBJ1-5	CASLPNRDQPQHF	TGTGCTAGTCTGCCTAATCGGGATCAGCCCCAGCATTTT
15	TRBD1	.	TRBV7-2	TRBJ1-1	CASSLFGQGSTEAFF	TGTGCCAGCAGCTTATTCGGACAGGGCAGCACTGAAGCTTTCTTT
15	TRBD1	.	TRBV11-2	TRBJ2-7	CASSRFGQGAYEQYF	TGTGCCAGCAGCCGTTTTGGACAGGGGGCCTACGAGCAGTACTTC
11	.	.	TRBV7-9	TRBJ2-1	CASEAGNEQFF	TGTGCCAGCGAAGCGGGCAATGAGCAGTTCTTC
11	.	.	TRBV5-1	TRBJ1-2	CASRAEDGYTF	TGCGCCAGCAGAGCCGAGGATGGCTACACCTTC
17	.	.	TRBV5-3	TRBJ1-1	CARSLRYRRRKGTEAFF	TGTGCCAGAAGCTTGAGGTACAGGAGGCGAAAAGGCACTGAAGCTTTCTTT
15	.	.	TRBV15	TRBJ2-1	CATSRAGQRGDEQFF	TGTGCCACCAGCAGAGCGGGACAGCGGGGCGATGAGCAGTTCTTC
11	.	.	TRBV2	TRBJ1-2	CASSESTGYTF	TGTGCCAGCAGTGAATCCACCGGCTACACCTTC
16	.	.	TRBV19	TRBJ2-7	CASSIAPGQGPYEQYF	TGTGCCAGTAGTATAGCCCCGGGGCAGGGGCCCTACGAGCAGTACTTC
13	.	.	TRBV4-2	TRBJ2-1	CASSQDQGGEQFF	TGTGCCAGCAGCCAAGACCAGGGGGGTGAGCAGTTCTTC
15	.	.	TRBV5-1	TRBJ2-1	CASSLVAGSYNEQFF	TGCGCCAGCAGCTTGGTTGCGGGTTCCTACAATGAGCAGTTCTTC
16	.	.	TRBV7-9	TRBJ1-1	CASSDKPQGWVPEAFF	TGTGCCAGCAGCGATAAACCTCAGGGATGGGTCCCAGAAGCTTTCTTT
15	TRBD1	.	TRBV6-6	TRBJ1-5	CASSDRVRSNQPQHF	TGTGCCAGCAGTGACAGGGTAAGAAGCAATCAGCCCCAGCATTTT
14	.	.	TRBV5-1	TRBJ2-5	CASSLAGVGETQYF	TGCGCCAGCAGCTTGGCTGGGGTTGGAGAGACCCAGTACTTC
18	.	.	TRBV28	TRBJ1-5	CASSPYGTPSGSNQPQHF	TGTGCCAGCAGTCCCTACGGGACTCCCTCCGGCAGCAATCAGCCCCAGCATTTT
13	.	.	TRBV30	TRBJ1-6	CAWTTGNNSPLHF	TGTGCCTGGACTACAGGGAATAATTCACCCCTCCACTTT
15	.	.	TRBV9	TRBJ2-5	CASSEQGGISETQYF	TGTGCCAGCAGCGAACAGGGTGGGATCTCTGAGACCCAGTACTTC
12	.	.	TRBV27	TRBJ2-2	CASSFSIGELFF	TGTGCCAGCAGTTTTTCTATCGGGGAGCTGTTTTTT
17	.	.	TRBV14	TRBJ2-5	CASSQDSGPPREETQYF	TGTGCCAGCAGCCAAGATAGTGGGCCCCCAAGGGAAGAGACCCAGTACTTC
15	.	.	TRBV5-5	TRBJ2-7	CASSLAGVNSYEQYF	TGTGCCAGCAGCTTGGCCGGAGTGAACTCCTACGAGCAGTACTTC